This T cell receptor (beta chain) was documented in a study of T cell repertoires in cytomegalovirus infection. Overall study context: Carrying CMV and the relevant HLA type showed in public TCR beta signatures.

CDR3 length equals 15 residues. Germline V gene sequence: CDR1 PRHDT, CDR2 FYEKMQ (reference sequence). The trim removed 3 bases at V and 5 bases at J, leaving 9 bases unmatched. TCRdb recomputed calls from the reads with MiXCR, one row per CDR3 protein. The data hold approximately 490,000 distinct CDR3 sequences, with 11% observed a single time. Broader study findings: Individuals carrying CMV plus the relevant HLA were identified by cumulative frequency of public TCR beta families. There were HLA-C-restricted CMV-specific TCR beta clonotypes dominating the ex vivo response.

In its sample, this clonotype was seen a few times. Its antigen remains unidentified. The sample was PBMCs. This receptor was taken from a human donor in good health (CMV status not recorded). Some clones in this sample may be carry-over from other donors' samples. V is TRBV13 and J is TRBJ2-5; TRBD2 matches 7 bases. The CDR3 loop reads CASSFDGRGSETQYF. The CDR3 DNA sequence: TGTGCCAGCAGCTTCGACGGGCGGGGGTCCGAGACCCAGTACTTC.